Below are 17 T cell receptor beta chains sequenced from a single sample in a study of T-cell reconstitution after alpha-beta-depleted transplantation in children. The TCRbeta library incorporated unique molecular identifiers. Using its own MiXCR run on the PCR reads, TCRdb lists one record per CDR3 protein. The sample includes 670,000 or so distinct CDR3 sequences, around 13% of them seen just once. The source material was PBMCs, sampled before TCRalphabeta/CD19-depleted stem cell transplant. The source of these receptors is a girl aged 2 to 9 with congenital amegakaryocytic thrombocytopenia, due to receive a stem cell transplant.

In its sample, this clonotype was seen a few times. The chain links TRBV29-1 to TRBJ2-6; D is uncertain. The CDR3 sequence is 13 residues long. The germline V gene encodes CDR1 SQVTM and CDR2 ANQGSEA. Trimming shortened V by 8 bases and J by 0 bases, and 8 bases separated the two germline ends. The CDR3 DNA sequence: TGCAGCTCCTTGAGCTCTGGGGCCAACGTCCTGACTTTC. Protein product: CSSLSSGANVLTF.

This clonotype was recorded many times. As the CDR3 is not closed by the conserved phenylalanine or tryptophan, this likely results from a read error. Because the CDR3's place on the DNA is in doubt, the DNA is left out and the CDR3 is given as listed by TCRdb. The V and J genes are TRBV29-1 and TRBJ2-7. The CDR3 adds up to 11 amino acids, both ends counted. Germline V lookup: CDR1 SQVTM, CDR2 ANQGSEA. The CDR3 sequence is CSVTNFDRLLL.

This clonotype occurred many times. The gene calls are TRBV5-1 and TRBJ1-1, with D hard to call. Trimming stripped 2 bases from V and 6 bases from J, with 17 bases between. The CDR3 is 15 amino acids. The germline V gene has CDR1 SGHRS and CDR2 YFSETQ. CDR3 nucleotide sequence: TGCGCCAGCAGCTTTAGTGGCACGGGTAACGCTGAAGCTTTCTTT. The encoded protein is CASSFSGTGNAEAFF.

The CDR3 is CASSRGGGGDTQYF. In nucleotides, the CDR3 is TGTGCCAGCAGCCGCGGAGGGGGGGGAGATACGCAGTATTTT. The chain is built from TRBV7-3 and TRBJ2-3; tentatively, D is TRBD2 (7 bases). CDR3 length equals 14 residues. V was pared by 5 bases and J by 5 bases, with 14 bases between. Per germline, CDR1 SGHTA and CDR2 FQGTGA.

This chain connects TRBV20-1 to TRBJ2-7; D assignment may be TRBD1 or TRBD2 (5 bases each). CDR1 is DFQATT and CDR2 is SNEGSKA in the germline V gene (reference sequence). V lost 3 bases to trimming and J lost 4 bases, with 13 bases between them. The CDR3 contains 13 residues. This chain's CDR3 is CSARPEGEYEQYF. In DNA, the CDR3 is TGCAGTGCTAGGCCTGAAGGGGAGTACGAGCAGTACTTC.

Many counts were recorded for this clonotype. The V call is TRBV6-5, the J call TRBJ2-7; D perhaps matches TRBD2 (5 bases). Between the trimmed V and J ends, which lost 2 bases and 1 base, there was a span of 15 bases. The CDR3 is 16 residues long. Germline V lookup: CDR1 MNHEY, CDR2 SVGAGI. The CDR3, as DNA: TGTGCCAGCAGTTACAGACCGACGAGGGCTTCCTACGAGCAGTACTTC. Its translation is CASSYRPTRASYEQYF.

The V gene is TRBV20-1, the J gene TRBJ1-2, with D hard to call. Germline CDR1 reads DFQATT; CDR2 reads SNEGSKA (reference sequence). This CDR3 has 12 residues. With 5 bases removed from V and 3 bases from J, the gap between germline ends came to 10 bases. This CDR3 is CSAPGADYGYTF. The CDR3 coding sequence is TGCAGTGCTCCGGGCGCTGACTATGGCTACACCTTC.

This clonotype was observed many times. The gene calls are TRBV6-2 or TRBV6-3 and TRBJ1-1; D call uncertain. In germline, CDR1 is MNHEY, CDR2 SVGEGT. This CDR3 contains 12 residues. Trimming took 6 bases from V and 8 from J, leaving 13 bases between them. The CDR3 region has the DNA TGTGCCAGCAGCTATCCTCTCCAGGAAGCTTTCTTT. Its protein is CASSYPLQEAFF.

This clonotype was counted only a few times. The chain employs TRBV7-3 and TRBJ1-6; 10 positions agree with TRBD1. Germline CDR1 and CDR2: SGHTA and FQGTGA. The CDR3 runs 17 residues. The trim removed 2 bases at V and 6 bases at J, leaving 7 bases unmatched. The DNA for the CDR3 is TGTGCCAGCAGCTTACAAGGACAGGGGGTTTTTAATTCACCCCTCCACTTT. This translates into CASSLQGQGVFNSPLHF.

This clonotype was seen ten or more times. The chain carries TRBV6-5 and TRBJ1-2; D is possibly TRBD1 (6 bases). Trimming cost V 4 bases and J 8 bases, with 17 bases left between them. Germline CDR1 MNHEY, CDR2 SVGAGI. This CDR3 has 14 residues. CDR3 in amino acids: CASSLAGPQGGYTF. The CDR3 nucleotides are TGTGCCAGCAGTTTAGCGGGCCCCCAGGGGGGCTACACCTTC.

This clonotype came up a few times. The V gene is TRBV2, the J gene TRBJ2-2, with 7 bases matching TRBD2. The germline V gene encodes CDR1 SNHLY and CDR2 FYNNEI. V shed 2 bases and J 4 bases; nucleotides not matched to a gene: 7. The CDR3 has 16 residues. The CDR3 region is CASSELASGGTGELFF. The CDR3 DNA reads as TGTGCCAGCAGTGAACTTGCTAGCGGAGGCACCGGGGAGCTGTTTTTT. The whole variable domain, filled in from reference TRBV2 and TRBJ2-2, reads EPEVTQTPSHQVTQMGQEVILRCVPISNHLYFYWYRQILGQKVEFLVSFYNNEISEKSEIFDDQFSVERPDGSNFTLKIRSTKLEDSAMYFCASSELASGGTGELFFGEGSRLTVL.

This clonotype was counted between two and nine times. This chain links TRBV29-1 with TRBJ2-7; 7 bases fit TRBD2. Germline CDR1 and CDR2: SQVTM and ANQGSEA. The CDR3 length is 15 residues. Trimming cost V 4 bases and J 3 bases; bases outside gene matches: 12. The CDR3 sequence is CSVVFSRGSLYEQYF. The CDR3 DNA reads as TGCAGCGTTGTTTTTTCTCGCGGGAGCCTCTACGAGCAGTACTTC.

This clonotype showed up just a few times. The gene calls are TRBV9 and TRBJ2-1, with a possible D match to TRBD2 (5 bases). Trimming took off 0 bases at V and 9 bases at J, with 16 bases between the two ends. This CDR3 is 15 amino acids long. The germline V gene has CDR1 SGDLS and CDR2 YYNGEE. Here the CDR3 DNA reads TGTGCCAGCAGCGTAGATCCGGGGAGCACAACTGAGCAGTTCTTC. It encodes CASSVDPGSTTEQFF.

This clonotype turned up a few times. This chain links TRBV29-1 with TRBJ2-3, with TRBD1 as a possible D gene (5 bases). Trimming shortened V by 7 bases and J by 6 bases, and 14 bases separated the two germline ends. CDR3 length equals 12 residues. Per the germline V gene, CDR1 is SQVTM and CDR2 is ANQGSEA. CDR3: CSGSRVFDTQYF. The DNA for the CDR3 is TGCAGCGGTTCCAGGGTTTTCGATACGCAGTATTTT.

A few counts support this clonotype. The rearrangement links TRBV2 to TRBJ2-7, with 11 bases fitting TRBD2. CDR3 length: 16 amino acids. V gave up 8 bases and J gave up 4 bases; unmatched junction bases: 13. Germline V gene data show CDR1 as SNHLY and CDR2 as FYNNEI. In DNA, the CDR3 is TGTGCCAGCGAAGGGCCCACTAGCGGGAGTAAGTACGAGCAGTACTTC. Translating it yields CASEGPTSGSKYEQYF.

In its sample, this clonotype was seen many times. This chain links TRBV15 with TRBJ2-3; 13 bases map to TRBD2. With 4 bases clipped from V and 6 bases from J, the junction kept 16 bases outside the gene matches. Germline V gene lookup returns CDR1 LNHNV and CDR2 YYDKDF (reference sequence). The CDR3 is 19 residues long. The chain's CDR3 is CATSIPSAELAGGPDTQYF. Written as DNA, the CDR3 is TGTGCCACCAGCATCCCCTCGGCTGAACTAGCGGGAGGGCCGGATACGCAGTATTTT.

This clonotype was seen many times. V usage is TRBV7-9 and J usage is TRBJ2-7; tentatively, D is TRBD2 (5 bases). CDR1 is SEHNR, CDR2 FQNEAQ, per germline (reference sequence). With 4 bases removed from V and 5 bases from J, the gap between germline ends came to 12 bases. The CDR3 spans 13 residues. In DNA form, the CDR3 reads TGTGCCAGCAGCTCACTAGTGTTCAACGAGCAGTACTTC. It specifies CASSSLVFNEQYF.